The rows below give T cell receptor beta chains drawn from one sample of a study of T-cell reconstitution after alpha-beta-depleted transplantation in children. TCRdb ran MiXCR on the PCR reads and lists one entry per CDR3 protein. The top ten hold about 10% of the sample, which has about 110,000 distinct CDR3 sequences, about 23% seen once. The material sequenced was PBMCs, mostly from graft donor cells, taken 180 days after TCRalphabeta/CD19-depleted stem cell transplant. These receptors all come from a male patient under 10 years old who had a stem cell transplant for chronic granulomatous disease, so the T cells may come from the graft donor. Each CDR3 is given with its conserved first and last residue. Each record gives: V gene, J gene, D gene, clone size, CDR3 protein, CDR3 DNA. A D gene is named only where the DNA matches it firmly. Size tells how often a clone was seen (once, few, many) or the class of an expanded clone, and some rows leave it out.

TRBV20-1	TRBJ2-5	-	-	CSATSMETQYF	TGCAGTGCAACGAGTATGGAGACCCAGTACTTC
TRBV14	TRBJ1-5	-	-	CASGQDYRQPQHF	TGTGCCAGCGGCCAAGATTATCGACAGCCCCAGCATTTT
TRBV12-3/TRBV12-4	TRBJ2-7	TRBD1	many	CASRYRDRFGEQYF	TGTGCCAGCAGATACCGGGACAGGTTCGGCGAGCAGTACTTC
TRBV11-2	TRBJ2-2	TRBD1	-	CASSLPGTGIRNTGELFF	TGTGCCAGCAGCTTGCCCGGGACAGGGATTCGCAACACCGGGGAGCTGTTTTTT
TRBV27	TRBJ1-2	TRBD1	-	CASSLVGQGASGRGYTF	TGTGCCAGCAGTTTAGTGGGACAGGGGGCGTCTGGTAGAGGCTACACCTTC
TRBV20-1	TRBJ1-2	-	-	CSAREKLILIPNYGYTF	TGCAGTGCTAGAGAAAAACTGATCCTAATCCCTAACTATGGCTACACCTTC
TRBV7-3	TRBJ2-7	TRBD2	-	CASSLTRSGRVDEQYF	TGTGCCAGCAGCTTAACGAGGAGCGGGAGGGTCGACGAGCAGTACTTC
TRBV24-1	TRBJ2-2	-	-	CATTTANTGELFF	TGTGCCACCACCACCGCGAACACCGGGGAGCTGTTTTTT
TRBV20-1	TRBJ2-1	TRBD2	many	CSAGPTSGGFNEQFF	TGCAGTGCTGGGCCGACTAGCGGGGGATTTAATGAGCAGTTCTTC
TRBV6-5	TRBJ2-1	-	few	CASSYPVGYEQFF	TGTGCCAGCAGTTACCCGGTCGGGTATGAGCAGTTCTTC
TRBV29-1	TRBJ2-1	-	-	CSGRGGYNEQFF	TGCAGCGGTCGCGGAGGATACAATGAGCAGTTCTTC
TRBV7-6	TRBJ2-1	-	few	CASSFEVRQFF	TGTGCCAGCAGCTTCGAGGTTCGGCAGTTCTTC
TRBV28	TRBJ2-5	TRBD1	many	CASSLNYRGETQYF	TGTGCCAGCAGTTTAAATTACAGGGGAGAGACCCAGTACTTC
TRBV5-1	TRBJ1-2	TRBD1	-	CATKPGTGANYGYTF	TGCGCCACCAAACCCGGGACAGGGGCCAACTATGGCTACACCTTC
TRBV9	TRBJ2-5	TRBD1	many	CASSEGTGTGRTETQYF	TGTGCCAGCAGCGAGGGGACCGGGACAGGGCGGACAGAGACCCAGTACTTC